Described below is a single TCR beta chain sequence and its context. The sample is drawn from a study of CD8 T cells in Susac syndrome. Random-hexamer reverse transcription was applied to roughly 0.45 to 1 ug RNA. TCRdb re-derived calls from the immunoSEQ multiplex PCR reads in MiXCR, one entry per CDR3 protein. The sample shows about 400,000 distinct CDR3 sequences, approximately 85% of them seen only once. CDR3 length equals 17 residues. V gave up 0 bases and J gave up 7 bases; unmatched junction bases: 12. This clonotype was sampled from a human donor with multiple sclerosis. Sequencing was performed on CD8+ T cells from PBMCs. V and J are TRBV23-1 and TRBJ1-5; TRBD1 matches at 7 bases. TRBV23-1 is an ORF, with its function uncertain. CDR3 sequence: CASSQSWRGPLSQPQHF. CDR3 DNA sequence: TGCGCCAGCAGTCAATCATGGAGGGGGCCTTTGAGCCAGCCCCAGCATTTT.